Presented here are 9 T cell receptor beta chains from one specimen sequenced in a study of blood T cell repertoires in COVID-19 (dated by TCRdb to about 2020). Libraries were made using the immunoSEQ multiplex PCR assay. As stored in TCRdb, this immuneACCESS dataset retains in-frame rearrangements with V and J assigned. A fraction of the clones does not appear; measured against another copy, unresolved V genes explain less than half of the discrepancy, and the remainder lacks a known reason. The sample profile shows a few hundred thousand clones; 75% to 90% of them were found once. The ten biggest clones cover roughly 4.5% of the sample. The sequenced material came from peripheral blood. These receptors all stem from a man in his fifties or sixties who had recovered from COVID-19.

This clone has a handful of counts. The chain recombines TRBV19 with TRBJ2-3, with TRBD2 as a possible D gene (6 bases). The CDR3 totals 15 residues. The germline V gene encodes CDR1 LNHDA and CDR2 SQIVND (reference sequence). V was pared by 0 bases and J by 4 bases, with 11 bases between. This CDR3 reads CASSIEGGKADTQYF. DNA of the CDR3: TGTGCCAGTAGTATAGAGGGCGGGAAGGCAGATACGCAGTATTTT.

This clone was seen just once. The rearrangement links TRBV7-9 to TRBJ2-5, with TRBD1 matching over 12 bases. This CDR3 is built from 16 residues. Trimming at V came to 1 base and at J to 1 base, leaving 1 base not matched to a gene. Germline-derived CDR1 and CDR2 are SEHNR and FQNEAQ (reference sequence). CDR3 nucleotides: TGTGCCAGCAGCTTAGGGGACAGGGGGCTCCAAGAGACCCAGTACTTC. Protein product: CASSLGDRGLQETQYF.

The chain carries TRBV19 and TRBJ2-7, with TRBD1 as a possible D gene (6 bases). The length of the CDR3 is 13 residues. The V and J ends lost 5 bases and 8 bases respectively, with 16 bases between them. Germline CDR1 reads LNHDA; CDR2 reads SQIVND (reference sequence). CDR3 nucleotide sequence: TGTGCCAGTAGTCACGGGCACAGGGACCAGCAGTACTTC. It translates to CASSHGHRDQQYF.

This chain uses TRBV30 with TRBJ2-5, with 9 positions matching TRBD2. This CDR3 region has 12 residues. V gave up 4 bases and J gave up 7 bases; unmatched junction bases: 4. The germline V gene encodes CDR1 GTSNPN and CDR2 SVGIG (reference sequence). CDR3 DNA: TGTGCCTGGACTAGCGGGATAGGGACCCAGTACTTC. Its translation: CAWTSGIGTQYF.

V gene TRBV6-5 combines with J gene TRBJ2-3; 11 nucleotides agree with TRBD1. CDR1 MNHEY and CDR2 SVGAGI come from the germline V gene. The CDR3 runs to 14 residues. V lost 6 bases and J lost 6; bases outside the gene matches: 5. CDR3 protein: CASSRTGGIDTQYF. The CDR3 DNA reads as TGTGCCAGCAGCCGGACAGGGGGCATTGATACGCAGTATTTT.

This chain links TRBV12-3 or TRBV12-4 with TRBJ1-2, with D unresolved. The CDR3 runs to 13 residues. The germline V and J ends were trimmed by 3 bases and 8 bases, with 13 bases remaining between them. CDR3 in DNA: TGTGCCAGCAGTTTTGGCAGCTTGAGGGGCTACACCTTC. It encodes CASSFGSLRGYTF.

The chain uses TRBV11-3 and TRBJ2-5, with TRBD1 identical over 8 bases. V was clipped by 6 bases and J by 5 bases; unmatched bases: 11. CDR3 length: 15 residues. From germline, CDR1 is SGHNT and CDR2 YENEEA. The CDR3 region has the DNA TGTGCCAGCAGTCTCGGACAGGGCGAGGAGGAGACCCAGTACTTC. This translates into CASSLGQGEEETQYF.

The chain joins TRBV20-1 to TRBJ2-3; D ambiguous. The germline V and J ends were trimmed by 6 bases and 3 bases, with 7 bases remaining between them. This CDR3 contains 11 residues. CDR1 and CDR2 (germline): DFQATT, SNEGSKA (reference sequence). DNA of the CDR3: TGCAGTGCCAAGCAAACAGATACGCAGTATTTT. This translates into CSAKQTDTQYF.

This clone has just a few counts. This chain connects TRBV2 to TRBJ1-5; 9 nucleotides match TRBD1. The CDR3 consists of 15 residues. Germline V gene sequence: CDR1 SNHLY, CDR2 FYNNEI. V gave up 5 bases and J gave up 6 bases; unmatched junction bases: 8. CDR3 DNA: TGTGCCAGCAGTCCCGAACAGGGGGCTCGTCAGCCCCAGCATTTT. Translation: CASSPEQGARQPQHF. Complete variable domain (other parts from reference TRBV2 and TRBJ1-5): EPEVTQTPSHQVTQMGQEVILRCVPISNHLYFYWYRQILGQKVEFLVSFYNNEISEKSEIFDDQFSVERPDGSNFTLKIRSTKLEDSAMYFCASSPEQGARQPQHFGDGTRLSIL.